A single sample gave rise to the 7 T cell receptor beta chains below, sequenced in a study of blood T cell repertoires in COVID-19. The assay was immunoSEQ multiplex PCR, and TCRdb's table has in-frame clones only and misses some. The table records roughly 32,000 clones, around 77% of them present only once. Sequencing was carried out using peripheral blood. The receptors were gathered from a human donor in a cohort sampled during active COVID-19.

This clone was detected only once. The chain couples TRBV24-1 to TRBJ2-3; 7 bases map to TRBD2. Trimming removed 1 base from V and 2 bases from J; junction bases left unmatched: 5. CDR3 length: 16 amino acids. The germline V gene encodes CDR1 KGHDR and CDR2 SFDVKD. CDR3 loop: CATSDLGLDTTDTQYF. The CDR3 nucleotides are TGTGCCACCAGTGATTTAGGACTAGACACCACAGATACGCAGTATTTT.

This chain connects TRBV27 to TRBJ2-5; TRBD2 agrees at 11 bases. The CDR3 totals 17 residues. Germline CDR1 is MNHEY and CDR2 is SMNVEV (reference sequence). The V segment lost 5 bases and the J segment 1 base; nucleotides outside the gene matches: 9. The CDR3 bases are TGTGCCAGCAGTACCCACAAACTAGCGGGGGCCCAAGAGACCCAGTACTTC. Its protein is CASSTHKLAGAQETQYF.

V gene TRBV7-6 combines with J gene TRBJ2-6; 7 bases align to TRBD2. V gave up 3 bases and J gave up 2 bases; unmatched junction bases: 7. CDR3 size: 17 residues. From germline, CDR1 is SGHVS and CDR2 FNYEAQ. As DNA, the CDR3 is TGTGCCAGCAGCTTCGGGGGGTCCTCCCCTGGGGCCAACGTCCTGACTTTC. This translates into CASSFGGSSPGANVLTF.

This clone has just a few counts. This sequence joins TRBV19 and TRBJ2-7; D remains ambiguous. Germline CDR1 and CDR2: LNHDA and SQIVND (reference sequence). V was shortened by 0 bases and J by 6 bases, with 12 bases between the two germline ends. This CDR3 has 14 residues. The CDR3 DNA sequence: TGTGCCAGTAGTATAGATCGTGGCATTGGCGAGCAGTACTTC. This codes for CASSIDRGIGEQYF.

The J gene is TRBJ1-4, the V gene TRBV6-5; TRBD1 aligns across 7 bases. The V segment lost 4 bases and the J segment 10 bases; nucleotides outside the gene matches: 9. Germline loops: CDR1 MNHEY, CDR2 SVGAGI. The CDR3 consists of 14 residues. CDR3 in amino acids: CASSSLTGDAKLFF. CDR3 nucleotide sequence: TGTGCCAGCAGTTCGCTAACAGGGGACGCAAAACTGTTTTTT.

V usage is TRBV5-1 and J usage is TRBJ2-5, with D unresolved. The CDR3 totals 14 residues. The germline V gene encodes CDR1 SGHRS and CDR2 YFSETQ. V shed 5 bases and J shed 4 bases, with 15 bases lying between them. DNA of the CDR3: TGCGCCAGCAGAATACAGTTGACCGGAGAGACCCAGTACTTC. Protein product: CASRIQLTGETQYF.

The V gene is TRBV6-2 or TRBV6-3, the J gene TRBJ2-5; tentative D call: TRBD1 (5 bases). V lost 5 bases, J lost 0 bases, and 16 bases lay in between. CDR1 and CDR2 from the germline V gene are MNHEY and SVGEGT. The length of the CDR3 is 16 residues. Here the CDR3 reads CASSPSGHSYQETQYF. CDR3 sequence (DNA): TGTGCCAGCAGTCCCTCTGGACACTCGTACCAAGAGACCCAGTACTTC.